The 17 T cell receptor beta chains given below trace back to one sample, sequenced in a study of shared clonotypes between healthy human individuals. TCRdb's copy holds only in-frame clones and misses some; the assay was immunoSEQ multiplex PCR. Among some 1,100,000 clones, 70% to 80% were seen once, and the ten largest hold more than 0.5%. The sample comprised memory CD4+ T cells from PBMCs. As for subset: CD45RA-negative fraction. The receptor set was obtained from a man between 18 and 29 years old in good health. Some clones in this sample may be carry-over from other donors' samples.

The chain combines TRBV7-3 with TRBJ2-6; 9 positions match TRBD1. Germline lookup yields CDR1 SGHTA and CDR2 FQGTGA. The length of the CDR3 is 17 residues. Losses at the gene ends were 4 bases for V and 1 base for J; bases not matched to a gene: 5. CDR3 sequence reads: CASSYTGGASGANVLTF. The CDR3 DNA sequence: TGTGCCAGCAGCTATACAGGGGGCGCTTCTGGGGCCAACGTCCTGACTTTC.

As to this clone: This likely stems from a read error, as it lies one base from a far larger clone. V gene TRBV9 combines with J gene TRBJ2-5, with D unresolved. The germline V and J ends were trimmed by 3 bases and 3 bases, with 3 bases remaining between them. The CDR3 consists of 11 residues. CDR1 is SGDLS and CDR2 is YYNGEE in the germline V gene. For the CDR3, the DNA is TGTGCCAGCAGCGAAAAAGAGACCCAGTACTTC. Translated: CASSEKETQYF.

This clone has just a few counts. The rearrangement uses TRBV4-3 and TRBJ1-1; a possible D gene is TRBD1 (6 bases). Germline lookup yields CDR1 LGHNA and CDR2 YSLEER. Trimming took 1 base from V and 5 from J, leaving 14 bases between them. CDR3 length: 15 amino acids. The CDR3 sequence: CASSQAIRGQTEAFF. In nucleotides, the CDR3 is TGCGCCAGCAGCCAAGCTATTAGGGGACAAACTGAAGCTTTCTTT.

The chain carries TRBV11-2 and TRBJ2-3; possible D gene TRBD1, 6 bases. This CDR3 region has 16 residues. V was clipped by 1 base and J by 4 bases, with 15 bases between them. Germline V gene sequence: CDR1 SGHAT, CDR2 FQNNGV. The CDR3 protein is CASSLGARGASDTQYF. CDR3 nucleotide sequence: TGTGCCAGCAGCTTAGGGGCCAGGGGTGCATCAGATACGCAGTATTTT.

The gene calls are TRBV27 and TRBJ2-5; D ambiguous. CDR1 is MNHEY, CDR2 SMNVEV, per germline (reference sequence). The CDR3 length is 9 residues. The V and J ends lost 1 base and 14 bases respectively, with 5 bases between them. CDR3 nucleotides: TGTGCCAGCAGTTTATTCGATTACTTC. It specifies CASSLFDYF.

The chain carries TRBV28 and TRBJ2-7, with 7 nucleotides matching TRBD1. Germline V lookup: CDR1 MDHEN, CDR2 SYDVKM. V gave up 6 bases and J gave up 2 bases; unmatched junction bases: 10. CDR3 size: 15 residues. The CDR3 DNA reads as TGTGCCAGCAGACCCCGGACAGGTGGGACCTACGAGCAGTACTTC. It is translated as CASRPRTGGTYEQYF. Filled out from reference TRBV28 and TRBJ2-7, the complete variable domain reads DVKVTQSSRYLVKRTGEKVFLECVQDMDHENMFWYRQDPGLGLRLIYFSYDVKMKEKGDIPEGYSVSREKKERFSLILESASTNQTSMYLCASRPRTGGTYEQYFGPGTRLTVT.

The CDR3 is CASSPAVVGGRSYEQYF. The CDR3 DNA reads as TGTGCCAGCTCACCAGCCGTGGTGGGCGGGAGGTCCTACGAGCAGTACTTC. The chain has TRBV18 and TRBJ2-7; 8 bases are shared with TRBD2. The V and J ends lost 2 bases and 1 base, in that order; junction bases with no gene match: 10. The CDR3 length is 17 residues. Germline V gene lookup returns CDR1 KGHSH and CDR2 LQKENI.

The chain employs TRBV19 and TRBJ2-2, with TRBD2 identical over 8 bases. CDR3 length equals 15 residues. After removal of 7 bases from V and 5 bases from J, the junction contained 9 bases not matched to a gene. The germline gives CDR1 LNHDA, CDR2 SQIVND (reference sequence). This CDR3 is CASTHGGAPTGELFF. CDR3 DNA sequence: TGTGCCAGTACGCACGGGGGGGCCCCAACCGGGGAGCTGTTTTTT.

The V and J genes are TRBV5-1 and TRBJ2-3, with 11 bases identical to TRBD1. Germline CDR1 reads SGHRS; CDR2 reads YFSETQ. CDR3 length: 16 residues. Trimming took 1 base from V and 4 from J; bases not matched to a gene: 5. The CDR3 bases are TGCGCCAGCAGCTTGTTTGGGACAGGGGGGTCAGATACGCAGTATTTT. It specifies CASSLFGTGGSDTQYF.

V is TRBV5-1 and J is TRBJ1-5, with D unclear. The CDR3 has 16 amino acids. Between the trimmed V and J ends, which lost 4 bases and 3 bases, there was a span of 17 bases. Germline-derived CDR1 and CDR2 are SGHRS and YFSETQ. Here the CDR3 reads CASSPGVGGHNQPQHF. The CDR3 bases are TGCGCCAGCAGCCCTGGAGTGGGTGGTCACAATCAGCCCCAGCATTTT.

The V and J genes are TRBV10-2 and TRBJ2-7; D might be TRBD1 or TRBD2, each matching 5 bases. V was cut by 3 bases and J by 3 bases, with 9 bases left in between. This CDR3 has 13 amino acids. Germline V gives CDR1 WSHSY, CDR2 SAAADI. CDR3 nucleotides: TGCGCCAGCAGTGAAGGGACGGACTACGAGCAGTACTTC. As protein: CASSEGTDYEQYF.

This chain links TRBV1 with TRBJ2-7. TRBV1 corresponds to a pseudogene. This CDR3 contains 12 residues. CDR3 coding DNA: TGCACCAGCAGCCAAGAATCCTACGAGCAGTACTTC. This translates into CTSSQESYEQYF.

The chain employs TRBV28 and TRBJ2-2; D ambiguous. Germline V gene data show CDR1 as MDHEN and CDR2 as SYDVKM. V lost 8 bases, J lost 5 bases, and 18 bases lay in between. The CDR3 covers 15 residues. The DNA for the CDR3 is TGTGCCAGCTCCATCCCGACTCTTCAAACCGGGGAGCTGTTTTTT. Amino acid sequence: CASSIPTLQTGELFF.

The chain carries TRBV5-1 and TRBJ1-4; TRBD1 matches 9 bases. The germline V gene encodes CDR1 SGHRS and CDR2 YFSETQ. The CDR3 has 17 amino acids. V dropped 4 bases and J dropped 6; count of bases not matched to a gene: 13. CDR3 in DNA: TGCGCCAGCAGCCCCGGGACAGGGATCGGCGGAGATGAAAAACTGTTTTTT. It codes for CASSPGTGIGGDEKLFF.

This CDR3 reads CASSSPQVSGNTIYF. Written as DNA, the CDR3 is TGTGCCAGCAGTTCACCGCAAGTCTCTGGAAACACCATATATTTT. The V and J genes are TRBV28 and TRBJ1-3; unclear D gene. With 4 bases removed from V and 0 bases from J, the gap between germline ends came to 10 bases. The CDR3 runs 15 residues. Germline CDR1 is MDHEN and CDR2 is SYDVKM.

The chain carries TRBV28 and TRBJ2-5; 7 bases align to TRBD1. Germline V lookup: CDR1 MDHEN, CDR2 SYDVKM. The CDR3 length is 18 residues. Trimming took 6 bases from V and 5 from J; bases not matched to a gene: 21. CDR3 sequence: CASSLSLQRGRGIETQYF. For the CDR3, the DNA is TGTGCCAGCAGCCTTTCACTACAACGGGGCAGGGGGATTGAGACCCAGTACTTC. The complete variable domain, with remaining parts taken from reference TRBV28 and TRBJ2-5, reads DVKVTQSSRYLVKRTGEKVFLECVQDMDHENMFWYRQDPGLGLRLIYFSYDVKMKEKGDIPEGYSVSREKKERFSLILESASTNQTSMYLCASSLSLQRGRGIETQYFGPGTRLLVL.

Many counts were recorded for this clone. This sequence joins TRBV5-1 and TRBJ2-3; D may be TRBD2 (5 bases). CDR1 and CDR2 (germline): SGHRS, YFSETQ. This CDR3 contains 14 residues. Trimming took 5 bases from V and 5 from J, leaving 15 bases between them. The CDR3 reads CASRRALGGDTQYF. The CDR3 DNA follows: TGCGCCAGCAGGAGGGCCCTTGGCGGAGATACGCAGTATTTT. Full variable domain (outside the CDR3, taken from reference TRBV5-1 and TRBJ2-3): KAGVTQTPRYLIKTRGQQVTLSCSPISGHRSVSWYQQTPGQGLQFLFEYFSETQRNKGNFPGRFSGRQFSNSRSEMNVSTLELGDSALYLCASRRALGGDTQYFGPGTRLTVL.